The 19 T cell receptor beta chains below were found in one sample sequenced in a study of CXCR3-negative and CXCR3-positive naive CD8 T cells. UMI-tagged TRB cDNA libraries were built via 5' RACE. TCRdb processed the 5' RACE reads again and assigns one entry to each CDR3 protein, with no DNA. This sample's clone table lists roughly 40,000 distinct CDR3 sequences. The sequencing sample was made of memory CD8+ T cells from blood. All receptors derive from a human donor in good health. Some clones in this sample may be carry-over from other donors' samples.

The chain is built from TRBV29-1 and TRBJ2-7; TCRdb selects TRBD1, and the lack of DNA leaves this call unchecked. The CDR3 consists of 19 residues. Germline CDR1 and CDR2: SQVTM and ANQGSEA. CDR3 residues: CSVLVRDREKSQTVYEQYF.

This sequence joins TRBV4-3 and TRBJ2-7. In germline, CDR1 is LGHNA, CDR2 YSLEER. The CDR3 runs 14 residues. The CDR3 loop reads CASSQALVTGEQYF.

The rearrangement uses TRBV5-1 and TRBJ2-7; TCRdb returns TRBD2, unconfirmable since there is no DNA. Germline values: CDR1 SGHRS, CDR2 YFSETQ. The CDR3 runs 14 residues. Here the CDR3 reads CASSLVGGSHEQYF.

The gene calls are TRBV6-2 or TRBV6-3 and TRBJ2-7; the D call from TCRdb, TRBD2, cannot be confirmed without DNA. The CDR3 extends over 14 amino acids. The germline V gene encodes CDR1 MNHEY and CDR2 SVGEGT. The CDR3 reads CASIGPYTSYEQYF.

V usage is TRBV5-1 and J usage is TRBJ1-1; TCRdb returns TRBD1, unconfirmable since there is no DNA. The CDR3 length is 17 residues. CDR1 and CDR2 from the germline V gene are SGHRS and YFSETQ. CDR3 amino acids: CASSLGVGRGMDTEAFF.

V usage is TRBV28 and J usage is TRBJ2-7; TCRdb selects TRBD2, and the lack of DNA leaves this call unchecked. CDR3 length: 15 residues. Germline lookup yields CDR1 MDHEN and CDR2 SYDVKM. CDR3 sequence reads: CASTQSSGGINEQYF.

This chain links TRBV3-1 with TRBJ1-2; TCRdb selects TRBD1, and the lack of DNA leaves this call unchecked. The CDR3 is 14 residues long. Germline CDR1 is LGHDT and CDR2 is YNNKEL (reference sequence). The chain's CDR3 is CASSQDGQGDGYTF.

The rearrangement uses TRBV29-1 and TRBJ2-7; there is no DNA to check the TCRdb D call of TRBD1. The CDR3 has 15 residues. Germline V CDR1 and CDR2: SQVTM, ANQGSEA. The CDR3 is CSVKGAGTGVYEQYF.

The chain combines TRBV6-1 with TRBJ2-7; without DNA, the TCRdb call of TRBD1 cannot be checked. The germline gives CDR1 MNHNS, CDR2 SASEGT. This CDR3 has 15 amino acids. This CDR3 is CASSYTGVGSYEQYF.

The chain couples TRBV12-3 or TRBV12-4 to TRBJ2-5. There are 14 residues in the CDR3. CDR3 amino acids: CASTADQLRGTQYF.

This chain links TRBV7-9 with TRBJ1-1. CDR1 is SEHNR, CDR2 FQNEAQ, per germline (reference sequence). The CDR3 has 15 amino acids. CDR3 amino acids: CASSPPGGSNTEAFF.

The chain joins TRBV4-3 to TRBJ2-7. Germline lookup yields CDR1 LGHNA and CDR2 YSLEER. This CDR3 region has 15 residues. The CDR3 reads CASSPGHSPSYEQYF.

The chain joins TRBV4-1 to TRBJ2-5; TCRdb proposes TRBD1, but this gene call is untestable without DNA. Germline V gene lookup returns CDR1 MGHRA and CDR2 YSYEKL. The CDR3 is 15 amino acids. Here the CDR3 reads CASSQDQGRLETQYF.

The V call is TRBV10-2, the J call TRBJ2-7; TCRdb lists TRBD1, though no DNA is available to test this call. The CDR3 sequence is 14 residues long. Germline CDR1 is WSHSY and CDR2 is SAAADI. The CDR3 protein is CATSLVGGDYEQYF.

V and J are TRBV19 and TRBJ2-1; TCRdb returns TRBD1, unconfirmable since there is no DNA. From germline, CDR1 is LNHDA and CDR2 SQIVND (reference sequence). The CDR3 runs 15 residues. The CDR3 loop is CASSIMGATYNEQFF.

This rearrangement joins TRBV14 to TRBJ1-2; TCRdb outputs TRBD1, but without DNA this stays unchecked. The CDR3 is 14 amino acids. Germline V gives CDR1 SGHDN, CDR2 FVKESK. CDR3 sequence: CASSQQGSVYGYTF.

This chain connects TRBV12-3 or TRBV12-4 to TRBJ2-3; TCRdb lists TRBD1, though no DNA is available to test this call. The CDR3 runs 16 residues. CDR3 sequence reads: CASPGERGPSTDTQYF.

J is TRBJ2-1 and V is TRBV6-2 or TRBV6-3. CDR1 and CDR2 (germline): MNHEY, SVGEGT. The CDR3 has 15 residues. The CDR3 region is CDSSYRESSYNEQFF.

The chain uses TRBV5-1 and TRBJ2-7; the TRBD1 assignment by TCRdb is unverifiable without DNA. The CDR3 extends over 15 amino acids. Germline CDR1 and CDR2: SGHRS and YFSETQ. CDR3: CASSRTTGVPYEQYF. The full variable domain, in which reference TRBV5-1 and TRBJ2-7 provide the parts outside the CDR3, is KAGVTQTPRYLIKTRGQQVTLSCSPISGHRSVSWYQQTPGQGLQFLFEYFSETQRNKGNFPGRFSGRQFSNSRSEMNVSTLELGDSALYLCASSRTTGVPYEQYFGPGTRLTVT.